Below, 16 T cell receptor beta chains from the same sample are listed, as sequenced in a study of blood T cell repertoires in COVID-19. Data came from immunoSEQ multiplex PCR; TCRdb stores just in-frame clones and leaves some out. The repertoire holds nearly 300,000 clones, with about 88% as singletons. Sequenced: peripheral blood. These receptors were taken from a human donor with COVID-19, enrolled during active disease. The donor label of this sample is uncertain.

The chain carries TRBV9 and TRBJ2-1, with 8 nucleotides matching TRBD2. Trimming at V came to 2 bases and at J to 7 bases, leaving 8 bases not matched to a gene. The germline V gene encodes CDR1 SGDLS and CDR2 YYNGEE. This CDR3 comprises 15 residues. CDR3 residues: CASSVRPSGSNEQFF. CDR3 bases: TGTGCCAGCAGCGTTCGGCCCAGCGGGAGTAATGAGCAGTTCTTC.

V is TRBV28 and J is TRBJ2-1, with 7 bases aligning to TRBD1. The V gene end was trimmed by 5 bases and the J gene end by 6 bases; junction bases not matched to a gene: 4. CDR3 length: 13 residues. Germline V gene data show CDR1 as MDHEN and CDR2 as SYDVKM. In DNA form, the CDR3 reads TGTGCCAGCAGTAACCGACAGGGCAATGAGCAGTTCTTC. This gives the protein CASSNRQGNEQFF.

The chain is built from TRBV6-5 and TRBJ2-5; the match to TRBD1 covers 8 bases. The CDR3 sequence is 14 residues long. V shed 2 bases, J shed 5 bases, and the junction held 4 bases outside the gene matches. Germline V lookup: CDR1 MNHEY, CDR2 SVGAGI. The chain's CDR3 is CASSYNRGKETQYF. The DNA for the CDR3 is TGTGCCAGCAGTTACAACAGGGGGAAGGAGACCCAGTACTTC.

The chain joins TRBV5-1 to TRBJ2-7; TRBD2 aligns across 7 bases. The CDR3 covers 16 residues. In germline, CDR1 is SGHRS, CDR2 YFSETQ. Trimming took 0 bases from V and 2 from J; bases not matched to a gene: 8. CDR3 DNA sequence: TGCGCCAGCAGCTTGGCCGGCGGGAGTCCCACCTACGAGCAGTACTTC. Translating gives CASSLAGGSPTYEQYF.

The J gene is TRBJ2-1, the V gene TRBV7-6; TRBD2 agrees at 14 bases. This CDR3 region has 15 residues. CDR1 is SGHVS and CDR2 is FNYEAQ in the germline V gene. V lost 5 bases and J lost 8; bases outside the gene matches: 5. The CDR3 nucleotides read TGTGCCAGCAGCCCGACTAGCGGGAGGGGTCATGAGCAGTTCTTC. Residues: CASSPTSGRGHEQFF.

This clone was found a few times. The chain recombines TRBV11-3 with TRBJ2-5; TRBD2 aligns across 9 bases. This CDR3 has 15 residues. Trimming at V came to 4 bases and at J to 5 bases, leaving 8 bases not matched to a gene. The germline CDR1 and CDR2 sequences are SGHNT and YENEEA. CDR3: CASSSTSAGGETQYF. In DNA form, the CDR3 reads TGTGCCAGCAGCTCCACCTCTGCGGGAGGGGAGACCCAGTACTTC.

This chain links TRBV28 with TRBJ2-5; 8 bases match TRBD2. With 4 bases clipped from V and 5 bases from J, the junction kept 15 bases outside the gene matches. There are 17 residues in the CDR3. CDR1 is MDHEN, CDR2 SYDVKM, per germline. This CDR3 is CASSSLSQAGERETQYF. For the CDR3, the DNA is TGTGCCAGCAGTTCCCTAAGTCAAGCGGGAGAGAGGGAGACCCAGTACTTC.

This chain connects TRBV29-1 to TRBJ2-7; TRBD1 matches at 9 bases. The CDR3 totals 14 residues. V trimming: 4 bases; J trimming: 1 base; junction bases outside the gene matches: 5. CDR1 SQVTM and CDR2 ANQGSEA come from the germline V gene. CDR3 protein: CSVGIGTGSYEQYF. DNA of the CDR3: TGCAGCGTTGGTATCGGGACAGGGTCCTACGAGCAGTACTTC.

V usage is TRBV7-8 and J usage is TRBJ2-7; 10 bases map to TRBD1. The CDR3 length is 14 residues. With V trimmed by 2 bases and J by 6 bases, 4 bases remained unmatched. The germline V gene has CDR1 SGHVS and CDR2 FQNEAQ. The CDR3 nucleotides are TGTGCCAGCAGCTTAAGCGGGACAGGGGTCGAGCAGTACTTC. Residues: CASSLSGTGVEQYF.

The J gene is TRBJ1-2, the V gene TRBV5-4, with D possibly TRBD1 on 6 matching bases. The CDR3 has 14 amino acids. CDR1 is SGHNT and CDR2 is YYREEE in the germline V gene (reference sequence). V was clipped by 4 bases and J by 4 bases, with 14 bases between them. The CDR3, as DNA: TGTGCCAGCAGCCCAAACGGGGGGGCCTATGGCTACACCTTC. Its protein product is CASSPNGGAYGYTF.

This clone showed up just a few times. The chain couples TRBV5-6 to TRBJ1-6; TRBD1 might be the D (5 bases). Trimming shortened V by 1 base and J by 9 bases, and 8 bases separated the two germline ends. This CDR3 has 13 amino acids. Germline-derived CDR1 and CDR2 are SGHDT and YYEEEE. The CDR3 protein is CASSLRGSSPLHF. In nucleotides, the CDR3 is TGTGCCAGCAGCTTGAGGGGCAGTTCACCCCTCCACTTT. The entire variable domain, with the rest obtained from reference TRBV5-6 and TRBJ1-6, is as follows: DAGVTQSPTHLIKTRGQQVTLRCSPKSGHDTVSWYQQALGQGPQFIFQYYEEEERQRGNFPDRFSGHQFPNYSSELNVNALLLGDSALYLCASSLRGSSPLHFGNGTRLTVT.

V is TRBV6-6 and J is TRBJ2-1, with D possibly being TRBD1 (6 bases). The germline CDR1 and CDR2 sequences are MNHNY and SVGAGI (reference sequence). The CDR3 consists of 15 residues. Trimming took 7 bases from V and 10 from J, leaving 23 bases between them. In nucleotides, the CDR3 is TGTGCCAGCACCCCCCCCGGATCCGGGACACCGGAGCAGTTCTTC. It encodes CASTPPGSGTPEQFF.

V and J are TRBV27 and TRBJ2-3; D perhaps matches TRBD1 (6 bases). CDR3 length equals 15 residues. Germline assignment: CDR1 MNHEY and CDR2 SMNVEV (reference sequence). Trimming left V 6 bases short and J 2 bases short, with 15 bases between. The CDR3 coding sequence is TGTGCCAGCAGATCCCCCGGGACACACACAGATACGCAGTATTTT. It encodes CASRSPGTHTDTQYF.

This chain connects TRBV2 to TRBJ1-3; D is perhaps TRBD1 (5 bases). Germline CDR1 reads SNHLY; CDR2 reads FYNNEI. V dropped 6 bases and J dropped 0 bases, with 12 bases sitting between them. The CDR3 runs 15 residues. This CDR3 reads CASRRDWSSGNTIYF. The DNA for the CDR3 is TGTGCCAGCAGACGGGACTGGAGCTCTGGAAACACCATATATTTT. Full variable domain (missing parts from reference TRBV2 and TRBJ1-3): EPEVTQTPSHQVTQMGQEVILRCVPISNHLYFYWYRQILGQKVEFLVSFYNNEISEKSEIFDDQFSVERPDGSNFTLKIRSTKLEDSAMYFCASRRDWSSGNTIYFGEGSWLTVV.

The rearrangement joins TRBV28 to TRBJ1-1; D perhaps matches TRBD1 (5 bases). The CDR3 contains 15 residues. The V and J ends lost 3 bases and 7 bases respectively, with 18 bases between them. Germline V CDR1 and CDR2: MDHEN, SYDVKM. Here the CDR3 reads CASSFISQGHREAFF. The CDR3 DNA reads TGTGCCAGCAGTTTCATTTCCCAGGGCCATCGTGAAGCTTTCTTT.

The chain uses TRBV27 and TRBJ1-5; 8 nucleotides align to TRBD1. The V gene end was trimmed by 9 bases and the J gene end by 0 bases; junction bases not matched to a gene: 13. Per germline, CDR1 MNHEY and CDR2 SMNVEV (reference sequence). The CDR3 loop spans 17 amino acids. The CDR3 here is CARGGTGGLYSNQPQHF. CDR3 bases: TGTGCCAGAGGGGGGACAGGCGGTCTTTATAGCAATCAGCCCCAGCATTTT.